Shown below are 5 T cell receptor beta chains from a single sample sequenced in a study of blood T cell repertoires in COVID-19. Repertoires were generated with immunoSEQ multiplex PCR, while TCRdb's copy carries only in-frame clones and drops some. The table shows some 460,000 clones, with roughly 91% occurring only once. Sequencing input: peripheral blood. These receptors all come from a woman in her twenties or thirties with acute or convalescent COVID-19.

The chain couples TRBV30 to TRBJ2-7; D possibly corresponds to TRBD2 (5 bases). V shed 0 bases and J shed 3 bases, with 15 bases lying between them. This CDR3 is 15 amino acids long. Germline-derived CDR1 and CDR2 are GTSNPN and SVGIG (reference sequence). The CDR3 reads CAWSVGSGVGYEQYF. In nucleotides, the CDR3 is TGTGCCTGGAGTGTAGGGTCCGGGGTCGGCTACGAGCAGTACTTC.

The J gene is TRBJ2-3, the V gene TRBV7-2, with D possibly being TRBD2 (6 bases). The CDR3 runs 16 residues. Germline CDR1 and CDR2: SGHTA and FQGNSA. Trimming removed 1 base at V and 2 bases at J, with 13 bases between. Here the CDR3 DNA reads TGTGCCAGCAGCTTAGTGGGGGGTTCGGACACAGATACGCAGTATTTT. This codes for CASSLVGGSDTDTQYF.

The V and J genes are TRBV27 and TRBJ2-1, with 13 bases aligning to TRBD2. Germline CDR1 and CDR2: MNHEY and SMNVEV (reference sequence). V gave up 4 bases and J gave up 2 bases; unmatched junction bases: 2. The CDR3 covers 16 residues. The CDR3 region is CASSSGLAGAYNEQFF. For the CDR3, the DNA is TGTGCCAGCAGTTCCGGACTAGCGGGGGCCTACAATGAGCAGTTCTTC.

The chain recombines TRBV5-6 with TRBJ2-6; 9 nucleotides agree with TRBD1. The CDR3 consists of 17 residues. V dropped 4 bases and J dropped 2; count of bases not matched to a gene: 7. Germline V gene lookup returns CDR1 SGHDT and CDR2 YYEEEE. The chain's CDR3 is CASSTFRDRAGANVLTF. CDR3 nucleotide sequence: TGTGCCAGCAGCACCTTTCGGGACAGGGCTGGGGCCAACGTCCTGACTTTC.

This chain links TRBV7-9 with TRBJ2-5; TRBD1 agrees at 11 bases. Losses at the gene ends were 0 bases for V and 4 bases for J; bases not matched to a gene: 4. CDR3 length: 16 residues. Germline assignment: CDR1 SEHNR and CDR2 FQNEAQ (reference sequence). CDR3 sequence reads: CASSLAGQGARETQYF. DNA for the CDR3: TGTGCCAGCAGCTTAGCCGGACAGGGGGCGCGAGAGACCCAGTACTTC.